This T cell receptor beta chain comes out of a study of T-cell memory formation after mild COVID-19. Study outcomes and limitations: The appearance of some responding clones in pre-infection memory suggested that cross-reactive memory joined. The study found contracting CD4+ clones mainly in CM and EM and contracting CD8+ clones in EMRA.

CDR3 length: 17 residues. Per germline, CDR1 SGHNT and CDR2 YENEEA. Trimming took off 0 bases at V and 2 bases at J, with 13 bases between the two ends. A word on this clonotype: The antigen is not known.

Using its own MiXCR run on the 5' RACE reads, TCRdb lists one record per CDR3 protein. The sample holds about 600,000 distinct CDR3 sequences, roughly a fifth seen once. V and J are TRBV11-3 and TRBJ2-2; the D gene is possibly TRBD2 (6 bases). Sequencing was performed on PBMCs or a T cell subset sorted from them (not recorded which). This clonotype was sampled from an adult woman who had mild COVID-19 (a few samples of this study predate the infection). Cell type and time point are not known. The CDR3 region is CASSLDWGDPNTGELFF. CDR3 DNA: TGTGCCAGCAGCTTAGATTGGGGGGACCCAAACACCGGGGAGCTGTTTTTT.